This T cell receptor beta chain came from a study of OX40 agonist ivuxolimab in advanced cancers. On the study more broadly: Dose-escalation patients were diagnosed with hepatocellular carcinoma, melanoma, renal cell cancer or head and neck cancer.

The CDR3 runs 17 residues. J was trimmed by 0 bases and V by 0 bases; bases with no gene match: 6. The germline CDR1 and CDR2 sequences are SGHRS and YFSETQ. As regards this clone: The antigen is undetermined.

Notes on the study in general: Both blood CD4+ and CD8+ T cells showed clonal growth by week 6 at 0.1 to 3.0 mg/kg. Near-lowest levels of clonal expansion characterized partial responders at 0.1-3.0 mg/kg.

Profiled with immunoSEQ multiplex PCR; TCRdb holds only in-frame clones, not every one. The profile shows tens of thousands of clones, about 88% of them singletons. This clonotype originated in an adult with an advanced solid tumor such as melanoma, head and neck, liver or kidney cancer. The material sequenced was CD4+ or CD8+ T cells sorted from blood, taken in a trial of the OX40 agonist ivuxolimab. The rearrangement joins TRBV5-1 to TRBJ2-1; 7 bases are shared with TRBD1. For the CDR3, the DNA is TGCGCCAGCAGCTTGGGGCACAGGGGCCTCTCCTACAATGAGCAGTTCTTC. Its protein product is CASSLGHRGLSYNEQFF.